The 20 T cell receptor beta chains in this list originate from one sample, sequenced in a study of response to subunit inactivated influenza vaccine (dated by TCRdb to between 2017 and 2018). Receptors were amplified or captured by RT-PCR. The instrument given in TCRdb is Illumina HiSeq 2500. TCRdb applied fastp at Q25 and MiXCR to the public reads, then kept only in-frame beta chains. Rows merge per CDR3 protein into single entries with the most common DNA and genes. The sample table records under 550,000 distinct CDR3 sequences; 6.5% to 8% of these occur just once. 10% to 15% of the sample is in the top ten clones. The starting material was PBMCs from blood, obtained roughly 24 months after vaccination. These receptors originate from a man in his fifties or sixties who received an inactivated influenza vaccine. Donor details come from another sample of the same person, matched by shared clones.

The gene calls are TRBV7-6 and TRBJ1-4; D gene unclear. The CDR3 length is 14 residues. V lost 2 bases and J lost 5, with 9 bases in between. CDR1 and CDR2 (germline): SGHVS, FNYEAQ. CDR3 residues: CASSLMSGNEKLFF. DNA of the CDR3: TGTGCCAGCAGCTTAATGTCCGGGAATGAAAAACTGTTTTTT.

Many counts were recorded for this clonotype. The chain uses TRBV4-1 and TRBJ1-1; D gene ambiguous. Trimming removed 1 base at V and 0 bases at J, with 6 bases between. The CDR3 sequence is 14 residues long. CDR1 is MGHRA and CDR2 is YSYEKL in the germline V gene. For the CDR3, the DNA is TGCGCCAGCAGCCAAGTGACGGTGAACACTGAAGCTTTCTTT. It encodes CASSQVTVNTEAFF.

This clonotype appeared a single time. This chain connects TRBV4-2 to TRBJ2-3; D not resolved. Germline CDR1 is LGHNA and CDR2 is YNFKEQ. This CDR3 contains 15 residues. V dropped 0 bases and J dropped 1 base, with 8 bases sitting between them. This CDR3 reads CASSQDLLGTDTQYF. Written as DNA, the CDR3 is TGTGCCAGCAGCCAAGATTTACTGGGCACAGATACGCAGTATTTT.

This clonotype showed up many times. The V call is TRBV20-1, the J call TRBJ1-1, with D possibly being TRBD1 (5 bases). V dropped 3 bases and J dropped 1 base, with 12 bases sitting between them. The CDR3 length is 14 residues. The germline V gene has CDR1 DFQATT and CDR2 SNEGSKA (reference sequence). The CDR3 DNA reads TGCAGTGCTAGGTGGCCAGGGTGGAACACTGAAGCTTTCTTT. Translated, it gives CSARWPGWNTEAFF.

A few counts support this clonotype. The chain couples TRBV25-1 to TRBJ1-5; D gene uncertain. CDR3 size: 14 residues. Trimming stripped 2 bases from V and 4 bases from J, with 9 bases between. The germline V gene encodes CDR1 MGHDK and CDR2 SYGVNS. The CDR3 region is CASSEGGWNQPQHF. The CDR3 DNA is TGTGCCAGCAGTGAAGGAGGATGGAATCAGCCCCAGCATTTT.

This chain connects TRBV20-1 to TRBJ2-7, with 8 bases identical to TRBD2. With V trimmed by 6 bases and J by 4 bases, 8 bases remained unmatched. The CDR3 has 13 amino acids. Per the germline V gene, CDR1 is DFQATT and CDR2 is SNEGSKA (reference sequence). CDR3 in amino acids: CSASFAGGYEQYF. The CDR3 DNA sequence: TGCAGTGCCTCCTTCGCGGGGGGTTACGAGCAGTACTTC.

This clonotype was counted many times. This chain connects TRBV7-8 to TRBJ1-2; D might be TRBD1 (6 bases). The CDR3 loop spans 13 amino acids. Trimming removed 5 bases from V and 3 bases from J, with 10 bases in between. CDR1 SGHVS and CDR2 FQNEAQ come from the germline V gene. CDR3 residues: CASSGQSYYGYTF. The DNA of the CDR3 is TGTGCCAGCAGCGGACAGTCCTACTATGGCTACACCTTC.

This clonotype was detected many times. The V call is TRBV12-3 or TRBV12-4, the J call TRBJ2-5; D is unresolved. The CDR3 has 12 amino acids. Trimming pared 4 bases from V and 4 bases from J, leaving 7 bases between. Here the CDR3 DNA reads TGTGCCAGCAGTTGGGGTCCAGAGACCCAGTACTTC. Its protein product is CASSWGPETQYF.

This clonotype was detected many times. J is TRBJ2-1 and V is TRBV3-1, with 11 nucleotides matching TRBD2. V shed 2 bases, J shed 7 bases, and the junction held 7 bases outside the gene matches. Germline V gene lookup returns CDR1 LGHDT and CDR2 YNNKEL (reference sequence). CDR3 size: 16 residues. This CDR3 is CASSQLPGLAVNEQFF. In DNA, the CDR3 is TGTGCCAGCAGCCAATTACCGGGACTAGCGGTTAATGAGCAGTTCTTC.

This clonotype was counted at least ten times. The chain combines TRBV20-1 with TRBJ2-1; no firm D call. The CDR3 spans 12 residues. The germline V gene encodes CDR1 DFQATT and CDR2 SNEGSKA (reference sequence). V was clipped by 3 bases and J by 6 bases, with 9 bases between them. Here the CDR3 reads CSASLAANEQFF. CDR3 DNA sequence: TGCAGTGCTAGTTTAGCTGCCAATGAGCAGTTCTTC.

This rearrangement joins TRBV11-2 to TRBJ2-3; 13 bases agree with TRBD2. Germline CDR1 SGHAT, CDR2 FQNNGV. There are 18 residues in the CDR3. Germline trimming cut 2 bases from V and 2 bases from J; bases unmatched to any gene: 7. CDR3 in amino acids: CASSLTSGGAWVTDTQYF. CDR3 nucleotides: TGTGCCAGCAGCTTAACTAGCGGGGGGGCTTGGGTCACAGATACGCAGTATTTT.

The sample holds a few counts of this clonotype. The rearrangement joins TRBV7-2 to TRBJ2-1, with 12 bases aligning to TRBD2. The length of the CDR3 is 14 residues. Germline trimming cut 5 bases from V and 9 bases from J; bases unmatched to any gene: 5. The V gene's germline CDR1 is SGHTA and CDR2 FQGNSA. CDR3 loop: CASSESSGRVEQFF. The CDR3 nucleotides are TGTGCCAGCAGCGAATCTAGCGGGAGGGTTGAGCAGTTCTTC.

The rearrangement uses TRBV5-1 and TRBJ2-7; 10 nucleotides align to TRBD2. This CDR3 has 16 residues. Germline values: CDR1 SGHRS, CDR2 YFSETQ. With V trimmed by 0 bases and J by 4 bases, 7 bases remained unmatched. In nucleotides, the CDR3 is TGCGCCAGCAGCTTGGGGACTAGCGGAGGGGGGTACGAGCAGTACTTC. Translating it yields CASSLGTSGGGYEQYF.

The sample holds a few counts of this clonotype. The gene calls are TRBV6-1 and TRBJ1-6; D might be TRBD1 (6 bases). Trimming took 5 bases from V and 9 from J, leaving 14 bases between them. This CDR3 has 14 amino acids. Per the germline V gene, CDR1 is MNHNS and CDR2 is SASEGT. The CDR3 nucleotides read TGTGCCAGCAGTCCGACGGGGACAAGTTCACCCCTCCACTTT. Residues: CASSPTGTSSPLHF.

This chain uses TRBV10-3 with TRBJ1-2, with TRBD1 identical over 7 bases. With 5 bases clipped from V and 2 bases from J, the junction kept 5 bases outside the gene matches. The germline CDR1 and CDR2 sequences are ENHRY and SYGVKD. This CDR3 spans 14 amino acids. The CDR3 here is CAISRQGQNYGYTF. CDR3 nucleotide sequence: TGTGCCATCAGTAGACAGGGCCAAAACTATGGCTACACCTTC.

CDR3 in amino acids: CASSFRRGGTQYF. DNA for the CDR3: TGTGCCAGCAGCTTTCGGAGAGGAGGTACGCAGTATTTT. The V gene is TRBV7-9, the J gene TRBJ2-3, with a tentative D call TRBD2 (5 bases). The V gene lost 3 bases and the J gene lost 8 bases, with 12 bases spanning the gap. CDR1 is SEHNR and CDR2 is FQNEAQ in the germline V gene (reference sequence). The CDR3 runs 13 residues.

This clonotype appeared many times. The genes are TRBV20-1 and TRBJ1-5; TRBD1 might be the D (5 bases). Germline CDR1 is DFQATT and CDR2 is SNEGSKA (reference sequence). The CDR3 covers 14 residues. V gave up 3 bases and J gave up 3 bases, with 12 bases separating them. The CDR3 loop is CSASAGHLNQPQHF. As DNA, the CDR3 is TGCAGTGCTAGTGCTGGACACCTCAATCAGCCCCAGCATTTT.

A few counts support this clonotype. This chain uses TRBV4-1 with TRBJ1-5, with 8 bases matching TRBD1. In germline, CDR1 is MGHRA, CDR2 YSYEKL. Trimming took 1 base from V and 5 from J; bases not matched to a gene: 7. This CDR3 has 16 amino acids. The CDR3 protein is CASSQGDRGPHQPQHF. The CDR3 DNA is TGCGCCAGCAGCCAAGGTGACAGGGGACCCCATCAGCCCCAGCATTTT.

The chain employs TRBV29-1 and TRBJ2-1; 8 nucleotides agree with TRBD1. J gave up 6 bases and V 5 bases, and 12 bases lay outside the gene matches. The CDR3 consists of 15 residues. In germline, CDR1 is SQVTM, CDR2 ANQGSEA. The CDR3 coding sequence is TGCAGCGTTCGTCCTACGGGACAGGTAATCAATGAGCAGTTCTTC. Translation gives CSVRPTGQVINEQFF.

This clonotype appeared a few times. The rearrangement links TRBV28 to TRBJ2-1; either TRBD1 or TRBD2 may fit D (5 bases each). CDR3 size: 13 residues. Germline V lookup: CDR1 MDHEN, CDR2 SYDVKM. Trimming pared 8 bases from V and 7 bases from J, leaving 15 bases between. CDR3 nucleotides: TGTGCCAGCCGGGGCGGACTGGGGAATGAGCAGTTCTTC. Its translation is CASRGGLGNEQFF. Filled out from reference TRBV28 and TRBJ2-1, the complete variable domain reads DVKVTQSSRYLVKRTGEKVFLECVQDMDHENMFWYRQDPGLGLRLIYFSYDVKMKEKGDIPEGYSVSREKKERFSLILESASTNQTSMYLCASRGGLGNEQFFGPGTRLTVL.